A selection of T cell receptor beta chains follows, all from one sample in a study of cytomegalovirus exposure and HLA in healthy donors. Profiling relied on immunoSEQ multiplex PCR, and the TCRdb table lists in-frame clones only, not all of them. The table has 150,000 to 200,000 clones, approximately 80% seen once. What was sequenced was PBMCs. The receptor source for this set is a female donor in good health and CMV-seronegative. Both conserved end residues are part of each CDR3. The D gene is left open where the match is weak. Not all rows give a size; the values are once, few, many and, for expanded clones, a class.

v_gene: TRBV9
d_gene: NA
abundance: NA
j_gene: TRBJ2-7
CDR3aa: CASSAGHTTYEQYF
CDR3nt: TGTGCCAGCAGCGCCGGACACACTACCTACGAGCAGTACTTC

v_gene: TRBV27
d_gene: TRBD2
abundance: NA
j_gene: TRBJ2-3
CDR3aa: CACRTGLAGGPGTDTQYF
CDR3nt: TGTGCCTGCCGGACGGGACTAGCGGGAGGGCCAGGCACAGATACGCAGTATTTT

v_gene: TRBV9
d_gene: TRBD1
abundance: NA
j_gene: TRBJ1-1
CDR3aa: CASSGWTGGNTEAFF
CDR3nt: TGTGCCAGCAGCGGTTGGACAGGGGGCAACACTGAAGCTTTCTTT

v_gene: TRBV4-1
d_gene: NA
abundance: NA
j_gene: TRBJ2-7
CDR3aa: CASSQNTPLNEQYF
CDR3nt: TGCGCCAGCAGCCAAAACACCCCGCTGAACGAGCAGTACTTC

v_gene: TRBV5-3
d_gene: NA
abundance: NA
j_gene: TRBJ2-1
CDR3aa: CASHRASAYNEQFF
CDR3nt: TGTGCTTCCCACCGGGCTAGCGCGTACAATGAGCAGTTCTTC

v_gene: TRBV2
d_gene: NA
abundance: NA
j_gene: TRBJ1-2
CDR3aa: CASSDNGALNYGYTF
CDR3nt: TGTGCCAGCAGTGACAATGGGGCCTTGAACTATGGCTACACCTTC

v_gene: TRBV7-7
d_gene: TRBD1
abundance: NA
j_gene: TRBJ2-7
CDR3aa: CASSLWQGADEQYF
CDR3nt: TGTGCCAGCAGCTTATGGCAGGGGGCGGACGAGCAGTACTTC

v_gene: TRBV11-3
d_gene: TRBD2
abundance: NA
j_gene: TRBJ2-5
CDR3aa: CASSSGTSGFTAQETQYF
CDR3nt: TGTGCCAGCAGCTCCGGGACTAGCGGGTTCACGGCCCAAGAGACCCAGTACTTC

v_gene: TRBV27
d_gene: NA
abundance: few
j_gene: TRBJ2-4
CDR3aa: CASSLSKKGPAKNIQYF
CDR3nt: TGTGCCAGCAGTTTATCGAAGAAGGGGCCGGCCAAAAACATTCAGTACTTC

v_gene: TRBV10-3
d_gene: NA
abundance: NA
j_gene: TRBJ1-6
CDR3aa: CAVRGGQNSPLHF
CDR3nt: TGTGCCGTAAGGGGGGGCCAGAATTCACCCCTCCACTTT

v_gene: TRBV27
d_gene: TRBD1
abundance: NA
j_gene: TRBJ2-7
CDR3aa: CASSPRTGSYEQYF
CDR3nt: TGTGCCAGCAGTCCACGGACAGGCTCCTACGAGCAGTACTTC

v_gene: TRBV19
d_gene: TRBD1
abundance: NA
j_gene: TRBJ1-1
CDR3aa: CASSLQGVRHTEAFF
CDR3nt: TGTGCCAGTAGCTTACAGGGGGTGAGGCACACTGAAGCTTTCTTT

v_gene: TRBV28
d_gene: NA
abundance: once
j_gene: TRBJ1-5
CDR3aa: CASSPTQGLRSNQPQHF
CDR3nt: TGTGCCAGCAGTCCTACTCAGGGGCTTAGGAGCAATCAGCCCCAGCATTTT

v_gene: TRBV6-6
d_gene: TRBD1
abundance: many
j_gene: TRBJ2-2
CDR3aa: CASSYRGQGPAGELFF
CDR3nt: TGTGCCAGCAGTTACCGAGGACAGGGCCCCGCCGGGGAGCTGTTTTTT

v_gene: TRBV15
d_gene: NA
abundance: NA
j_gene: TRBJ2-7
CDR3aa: CATSSSSSDEQYF
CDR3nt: TGTGCCACCAGCAGCAGTAGCAGCGACGAGCAGTACTTC

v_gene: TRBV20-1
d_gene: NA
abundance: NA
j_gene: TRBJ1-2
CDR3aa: CSATGAGGYTF
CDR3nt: TGCAGTGCTACCGGGGCGGGAGGCTACACCTTC

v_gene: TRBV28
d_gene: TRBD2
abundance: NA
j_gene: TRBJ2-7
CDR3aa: CASSLPGTSYYEQYF
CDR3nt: TGTGCCAGCAGTTTACCCGGGACTAGTTACTACGAGCAGTACTTC

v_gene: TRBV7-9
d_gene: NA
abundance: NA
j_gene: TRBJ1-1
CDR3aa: CASSSREGLNTEAFF
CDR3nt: TGTGCCAGCAGCTCCAGGGAGGGCCTGAACACTGAAGCTTTCTTT

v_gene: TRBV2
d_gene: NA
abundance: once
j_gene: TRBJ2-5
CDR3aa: CASSEVRTPQETQYF
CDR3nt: TGTGCCAGCAGTGAAGTTCGGACTCCTCAAGAGACCCAGTACTTC

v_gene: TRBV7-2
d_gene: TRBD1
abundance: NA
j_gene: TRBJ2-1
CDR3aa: CASSPKGGGQGVYEQFF
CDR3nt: TGTGCCAGCAGCCCCAAGGGTGGGGGACAGGGAGTTTATGAGCAGTTCTTC

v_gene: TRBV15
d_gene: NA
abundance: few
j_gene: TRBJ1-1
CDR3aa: CATSSSMNTEAFF
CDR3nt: TGTGCCACCAGCTCGAGCATGAACACTGAAGCTTTCTTT

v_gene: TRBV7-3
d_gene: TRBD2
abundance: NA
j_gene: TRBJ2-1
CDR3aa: CASSPSGGPPYNEQFF
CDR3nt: TGTGCCAGCAGCCCTAGCGGGGGCCCCCCCTACAATGAGCAGTTCTTC

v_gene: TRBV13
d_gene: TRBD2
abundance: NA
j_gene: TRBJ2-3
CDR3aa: CASSLVGGSTDTQYF
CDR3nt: TGTGCCAGCAGCTTAGTGGGGGGGAGCACAGATACGCAGTATTTT

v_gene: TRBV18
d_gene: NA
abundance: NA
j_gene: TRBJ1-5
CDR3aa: CASSPAQVNAQPQHF
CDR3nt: TGTGCCAGCTCACCCGCACAGGTTAATGCTCAGCCCCAGCATTTT

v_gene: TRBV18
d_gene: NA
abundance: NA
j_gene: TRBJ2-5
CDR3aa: CASSPEAGGQETQYF
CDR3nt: TGTGCCAGCTCACCAGAGGCCGGGGGACAAGAGACCCAGTACTTC

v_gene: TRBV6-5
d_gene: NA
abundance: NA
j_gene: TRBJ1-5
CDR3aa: CASSYSTGQPQHF
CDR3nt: TGTGCCAGCAGTTACTCGACAGGACAGCCCCAGCATTTT

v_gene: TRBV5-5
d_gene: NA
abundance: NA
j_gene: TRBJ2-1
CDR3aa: CASSRDIAYNEQFF
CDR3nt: TGTGCCAGCAGCCGGGACATCGCTTACAATGAGCAGTTCTTC

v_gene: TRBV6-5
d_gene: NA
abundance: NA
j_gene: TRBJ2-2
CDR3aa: CASSSSQGGTGELFF
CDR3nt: TGTGCCAGCAGTTCATCGCAGGGAGGCACCGGGGAGCTGTTTTTT

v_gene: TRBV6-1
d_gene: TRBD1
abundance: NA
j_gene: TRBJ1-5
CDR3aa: CASSRDRGQPQHF
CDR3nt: TGTGCCAGCTCCCGGGACAGGGGCCAGCCCCAGCATTTT

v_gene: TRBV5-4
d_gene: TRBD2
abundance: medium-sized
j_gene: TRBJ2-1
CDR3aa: CASSTGGVTYNEQFF
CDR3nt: TGTGCCAGCAGCACTGGGGGGGTTACCTACAATGAGCAGTTCTTC

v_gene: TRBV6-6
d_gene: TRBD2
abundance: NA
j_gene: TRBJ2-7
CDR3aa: CASSSGRTSGRYEQYF
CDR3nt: TGTGCCAGCAGCTCGGGAAGGACTAGCGGGAGGTACGAGCAGTACTTC

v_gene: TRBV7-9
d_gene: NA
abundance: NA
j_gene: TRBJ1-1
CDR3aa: CASSLNTDTEAFF
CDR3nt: TGTGCCAGCAGCTTAAACACAGACACTGAAGCTTTCTTT

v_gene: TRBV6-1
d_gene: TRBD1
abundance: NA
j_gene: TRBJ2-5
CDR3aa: CATRQGLLSETQYF
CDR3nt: TGTGCCACAAGACAGGGGCTGCTTTCTGAGACCCAGTACTTC

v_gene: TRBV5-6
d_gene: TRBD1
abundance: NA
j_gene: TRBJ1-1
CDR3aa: CASSPRRDSIVNTEAFF
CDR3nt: TGTGCCAGCAGCCCGCGCCGGGACAGCATTGTGAACACTGAAGCTTTCTTT

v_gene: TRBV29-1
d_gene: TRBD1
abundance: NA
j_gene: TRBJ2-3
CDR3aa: CSAPPGQGARTDTQYF
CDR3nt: TGCAGCGCACCTCCTGGACAGGGGGCTCGGACAGATACGCAGTATTTT

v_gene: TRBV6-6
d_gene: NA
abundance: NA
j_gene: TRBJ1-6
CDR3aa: CASSRQDRGFHF
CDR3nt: TGTGCCAGCAGTCGACAAGACCGGGGGTTCCACTTT

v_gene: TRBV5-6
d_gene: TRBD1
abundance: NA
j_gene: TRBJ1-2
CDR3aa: CASKRQGASGYGYTF
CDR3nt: TGTGCCAGCAAAAGACAGGGCGCTTCAGGATATGGCTACACCTTC

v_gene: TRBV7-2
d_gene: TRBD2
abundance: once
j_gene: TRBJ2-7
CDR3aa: CASSLGGGGSYEQYF
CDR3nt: TGTGCCAGCAGCTTAGGGGGCGGGGGGTCCTACGAGCAGTACTTC

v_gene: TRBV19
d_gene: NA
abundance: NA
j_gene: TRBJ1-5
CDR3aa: CASSNMINRPQHF
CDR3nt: TGTGCCAGTAGCAACATGATAAATCGGCCCCAGCATTTT

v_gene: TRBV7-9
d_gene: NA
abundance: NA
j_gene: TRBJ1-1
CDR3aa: CASILYGSPNTEAFF
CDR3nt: TGTGCCAGCATTCTATACGGGTCCCCCAACACTGAAGCTTTCTTT

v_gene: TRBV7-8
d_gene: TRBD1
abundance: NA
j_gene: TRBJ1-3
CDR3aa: CASSPQGAGGNTIYF
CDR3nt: TGTGCCAGCAGCCCGCAGGGGGCAGGGGGAAACACCATATATTTT